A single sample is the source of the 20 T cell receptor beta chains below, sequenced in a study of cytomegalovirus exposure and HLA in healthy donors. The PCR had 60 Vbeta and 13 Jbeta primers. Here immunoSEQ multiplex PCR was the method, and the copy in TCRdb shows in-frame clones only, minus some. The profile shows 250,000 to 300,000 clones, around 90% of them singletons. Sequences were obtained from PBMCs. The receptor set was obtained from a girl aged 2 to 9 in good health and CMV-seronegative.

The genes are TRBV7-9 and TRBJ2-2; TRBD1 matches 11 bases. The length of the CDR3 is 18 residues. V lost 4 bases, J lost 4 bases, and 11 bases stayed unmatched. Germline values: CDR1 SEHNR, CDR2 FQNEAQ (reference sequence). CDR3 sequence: CASSWTGTGGGRTGELFF. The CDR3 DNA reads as TGTGCCAGCAGCTGGACCGGGACAGGGGGTGGGCGCACCGGGGAGCTGTTTTTT.

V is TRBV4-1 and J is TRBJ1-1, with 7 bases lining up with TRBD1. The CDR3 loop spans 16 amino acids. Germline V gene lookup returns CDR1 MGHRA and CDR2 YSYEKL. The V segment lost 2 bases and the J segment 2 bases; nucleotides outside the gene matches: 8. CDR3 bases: TGCGCCAGCAGCCAAAGATTAGCAGGGGGAAACACTGAAGCTTTCTTT. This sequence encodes CASSQRLAGGNTEAFF.

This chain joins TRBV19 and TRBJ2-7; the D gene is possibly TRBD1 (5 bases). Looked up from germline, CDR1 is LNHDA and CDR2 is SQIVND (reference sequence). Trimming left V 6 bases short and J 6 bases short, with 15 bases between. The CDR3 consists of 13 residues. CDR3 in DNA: TGTGCCAGTAGACTCAGTGGGGCAGGCGAGCAGTACTTC. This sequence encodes CASRLSGAGEQYF.

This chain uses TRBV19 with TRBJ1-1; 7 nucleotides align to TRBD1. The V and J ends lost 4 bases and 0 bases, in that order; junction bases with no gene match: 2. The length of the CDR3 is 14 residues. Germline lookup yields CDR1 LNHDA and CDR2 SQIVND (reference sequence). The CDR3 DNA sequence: TGTGCCAGTAGTACGGACAGGTTGAACACTGAAGCTTTCTTT. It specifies CASSTDRLNTEAFF. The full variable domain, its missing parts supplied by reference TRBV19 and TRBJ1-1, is DGGITQSPKYLFRKEGQNVTLSCEQNLNHDAMYWYRQDPGQGLRLIYYSQIVNDFQKGDIAEGYSVSREKKESFPLTVTSAQKNPTAFYLCASSTDRLNTEAFFGQGTRLTVV.

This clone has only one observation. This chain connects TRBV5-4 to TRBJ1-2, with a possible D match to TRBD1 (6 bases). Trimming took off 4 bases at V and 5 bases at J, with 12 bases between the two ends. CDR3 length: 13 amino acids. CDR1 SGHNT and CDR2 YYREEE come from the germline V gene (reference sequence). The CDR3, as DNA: TGTGCCAGCAGCCCGACAGGACTTTATGGCTACACCTTC. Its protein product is CASSPTGLYGYTF.

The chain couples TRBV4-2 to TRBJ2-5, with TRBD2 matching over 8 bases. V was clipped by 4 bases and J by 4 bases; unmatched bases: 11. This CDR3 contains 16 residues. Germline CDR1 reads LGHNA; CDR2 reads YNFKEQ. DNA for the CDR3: TGTGCCAGCAGCCGTGCGGGGGGTTCAAGCGGAGAGACCCAGTACTTC. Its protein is CASSRAGGSSGETQYF.

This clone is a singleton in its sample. The CDR3 DNA is TGTGCCAGCAGTCCTAGCCGGGGACTAGCGCCTTCCTACGAGCAGTACTTC. Its translation is CASSPSRGLAPSYEQYF. The rearrangement joins TRBV27 to TRBJ2-7; 10 bases map to TRBD2. This CDR3 is 17 amino acids long. Per the germline V gene, CDR1 is MNHEY and CDR2 is SMNVEV (reference sequence). V lost 5 bases, J lost 1 base, and 11 bases stayed unmatched.

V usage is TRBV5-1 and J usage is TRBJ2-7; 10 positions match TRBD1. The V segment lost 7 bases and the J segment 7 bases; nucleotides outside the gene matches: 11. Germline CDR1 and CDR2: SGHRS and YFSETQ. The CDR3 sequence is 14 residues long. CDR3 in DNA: TGCGCCAGCTTTTCCGGGACAGGGGTGAGGGAGCAGTACTTC. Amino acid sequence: CASFSGTGVREQYF.

CDR3 sequence reads: CAWSWGQSSYNEQFF. DNA of the CDR3: TGTGCCTGGAGTTGGGGACAGAGCTCCTACAATGAGCAGTTCTTC. V usage is TRBV30 and J usage is TRBJ2-1; 7 bases align to TRBD1. Germline CDR1 reads GTSNPN; CDR2 reads SVGIG (reference sequence). V shed 2 bases and J 0 bases; nucleotides not matched to a gene: 4. The CDR3 is 15 residues long.

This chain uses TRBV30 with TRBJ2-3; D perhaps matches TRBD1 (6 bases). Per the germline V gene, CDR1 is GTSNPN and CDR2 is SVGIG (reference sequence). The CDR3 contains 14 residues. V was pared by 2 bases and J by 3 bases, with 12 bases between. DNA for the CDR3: TGTGCCTGGAGTAGCCAGGGGTCGACAGATACGCAGTATTTT. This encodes CAWSSQGSTDTQYF. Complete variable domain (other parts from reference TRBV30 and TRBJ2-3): SQTIHQWPATLVQPVGSPLSLECTVEGTSNPNLYWYRQAAGRGLQLLFYSVGIGQISSEVPQNLSASRPQDRQFILSSKKLLLSDSGFYLCAWSSQGSTDTQYFGPGTRLTVL.

In nucleotides, the CDR3 is TGTGCCAGCAGCCAAGACTATACTAGCACAGATACGCAGTATTTT. This codes for CASSQDYTSTDTQYF. The chain combines TRBV6-5 with TRBJ2-3; D possibly corresponds to TRBD2 (5 bases). Trimming removed 6 bases from V and 0 bases from J, with 13 bases in between. Germline CDR1 is MNHEY and CDR2 is SVGAGI. The CDR3 length is 15 residues.

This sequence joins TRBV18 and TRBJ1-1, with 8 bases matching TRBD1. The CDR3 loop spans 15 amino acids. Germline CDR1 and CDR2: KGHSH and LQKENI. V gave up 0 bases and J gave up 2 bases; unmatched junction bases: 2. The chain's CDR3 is CASSPPAGGNTEAFF. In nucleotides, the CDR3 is TGTGCCAGCTCACCACCGGCAGGGGGCAACACTGAAGCTTTCTTT.

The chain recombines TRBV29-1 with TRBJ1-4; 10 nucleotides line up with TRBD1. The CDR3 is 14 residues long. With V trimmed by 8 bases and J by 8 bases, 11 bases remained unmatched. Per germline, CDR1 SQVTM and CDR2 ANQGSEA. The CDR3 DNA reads TGCAGCATACGACAGGGGGCCGAGGGAGAAAAACTGTTTTTT. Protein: CSIRQGAEGEKLFF.

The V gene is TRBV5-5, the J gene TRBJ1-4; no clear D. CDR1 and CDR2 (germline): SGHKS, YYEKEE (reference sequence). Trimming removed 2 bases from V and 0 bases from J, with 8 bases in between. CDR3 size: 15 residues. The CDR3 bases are TGTGCCAGCAGCTTTGCAGTTGCAACTAATGAAAAACTGTTTTTT. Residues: CASSFAVATNEKLFF.

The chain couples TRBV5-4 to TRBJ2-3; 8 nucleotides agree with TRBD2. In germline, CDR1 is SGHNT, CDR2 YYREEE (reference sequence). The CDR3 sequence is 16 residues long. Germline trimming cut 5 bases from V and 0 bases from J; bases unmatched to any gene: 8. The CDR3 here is CASRKELAASTDTQYF. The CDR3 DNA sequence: TGTGCCAGCAGGAAGGAACTAGCGGCTAGCACAGATACGCAGTATTTT. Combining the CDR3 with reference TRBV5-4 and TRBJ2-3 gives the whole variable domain ETGVTQSPTHLIKTRGQQVTLRCSSQSGHNTVSWYQQALGQGPQFIFQYYREEENGRGNFPPRFSGLQFPNYSSELNVNALELDDSALYLCASRKELAASTDTQYFGPGTRLTVL.

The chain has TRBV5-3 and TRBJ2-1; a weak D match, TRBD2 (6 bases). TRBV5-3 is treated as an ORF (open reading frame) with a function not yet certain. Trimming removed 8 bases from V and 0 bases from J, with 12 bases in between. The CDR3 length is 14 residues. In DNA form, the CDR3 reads TGTGCCAGGGTCGGGGGAAGCTCCTACAATGAGCAGTTCTTC. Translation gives CARVGGSSYNEQFF.

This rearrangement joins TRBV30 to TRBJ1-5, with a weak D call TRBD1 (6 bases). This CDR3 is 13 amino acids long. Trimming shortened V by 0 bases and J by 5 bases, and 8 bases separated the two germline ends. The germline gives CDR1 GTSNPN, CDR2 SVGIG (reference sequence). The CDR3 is CAWSVPGDQPQHF. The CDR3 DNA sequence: TGTGCCTGGAGTGTACCAGGGGATCAGCCCCAGCATTTT.

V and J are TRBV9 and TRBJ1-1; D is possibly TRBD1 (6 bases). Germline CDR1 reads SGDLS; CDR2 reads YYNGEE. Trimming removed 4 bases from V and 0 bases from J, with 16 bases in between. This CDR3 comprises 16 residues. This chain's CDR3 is CASSPWTVAVNTEAFF. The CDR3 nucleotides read TGTGCCAGCAGCCCCTGGACAGTTGCCGTGAACACTGAAGCTTTCTTT.

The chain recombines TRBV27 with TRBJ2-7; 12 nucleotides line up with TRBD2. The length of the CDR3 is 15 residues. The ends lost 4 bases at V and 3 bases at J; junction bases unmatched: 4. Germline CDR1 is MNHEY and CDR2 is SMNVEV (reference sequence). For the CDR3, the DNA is TGTGCCAGCAGTTGTCAGACTAGCGGGGGCTACGAGCAGTACTTC. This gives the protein CASSCQTSGGYEQYF.

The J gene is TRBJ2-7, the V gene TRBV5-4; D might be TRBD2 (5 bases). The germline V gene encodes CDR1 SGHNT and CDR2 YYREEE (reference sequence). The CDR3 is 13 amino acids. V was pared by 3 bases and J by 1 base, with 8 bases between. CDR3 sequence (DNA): TGTGCCAGCAGCTACCGGGATTCCTACGAGCAGTACTTC. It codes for CASSYRDSYEQYF.